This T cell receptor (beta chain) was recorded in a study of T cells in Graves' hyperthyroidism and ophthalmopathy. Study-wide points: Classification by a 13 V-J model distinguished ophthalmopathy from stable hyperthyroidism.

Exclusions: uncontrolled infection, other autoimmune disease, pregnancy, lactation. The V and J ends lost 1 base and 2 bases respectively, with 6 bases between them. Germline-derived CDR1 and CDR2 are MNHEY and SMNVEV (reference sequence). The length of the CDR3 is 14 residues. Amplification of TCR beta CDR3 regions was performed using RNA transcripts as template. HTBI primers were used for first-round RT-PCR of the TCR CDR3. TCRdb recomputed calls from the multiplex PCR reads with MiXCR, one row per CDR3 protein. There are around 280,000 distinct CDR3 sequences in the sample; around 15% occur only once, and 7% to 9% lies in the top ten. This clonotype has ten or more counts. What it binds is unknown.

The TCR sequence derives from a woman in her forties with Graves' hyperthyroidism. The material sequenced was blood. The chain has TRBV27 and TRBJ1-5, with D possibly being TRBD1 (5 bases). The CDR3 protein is CASSLWGGNQPQHF. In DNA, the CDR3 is TGTGCCAGCAGTTTATGGGGGGGCAATCAGCCCCAGCATTTT.